This paragraph covers one T cell receptor beta chain sequence. Within the sample, other DNA sequences also encode this same CDR3. This specimen belongs to a study of blood T cell repertoires in COVID-19. Study in general: Samples came from the United States, Italy and Spain, spanning acute and convalescent COVID-19.

As processed by the authors: Reference gene primer amplification gave estimated nucleated cell counts. Generated by immunoSEQ multiplex PCR, the TCRdb table keeps only in-frame clones and is missing some. From that table come the V and J calls and clone size; the DNA was used to work out D and trimming. The profile shows 150,000 to 200,000 clones, about 91% of them singletons. The germline V gene has CDR1 MGHRA and CDR2 YSYEKL. V shed 0 bases, J shed 4 bases, and the junction held 2 bases outside the gene matches. This CDR3 comprises 14 residues. This receptor was obtained from a woman in her late teens or twenties who had recovered from COVID-19. This rearrangement joins TRBV4-1 to TRBJ1-1, with TRBD1 identical over 7 bases. The sequenced sample consisted of PBMCs or T cells enriched from blood (not recorded which). The CDR3 protein is CASSQDRGRTEAFF. CDR3 coding DNA: TGCGCCAGCAGCCAAGATAGGGGGCGCACTGAAGCTTTCTTT.